This TCR beta chain was found in a study of blood T cell repertoires in COVID-19. Study background: Acute and convalescent COVID-19 samples came from the United States, Italy and Spain.

Profiling relied on immunoSEQ multiplex PCR, and the TCRdb table lists in-frame clones only, not all of them. This sample yields over 90,000 clones, of which more than 75% are seen a single time; approximately 2.9% belongs to the top ten. In germline, CDR1 is SNHLY, CDR2 FYNNEI. V lost 10 bases, J lost 3 bases, and 6 bases stayed unmatched. The CDR3 is 14 amino acids. The sequenced material came from peripheral blood. V gene TRBV2 combines with J gene TRBJ2-7; 13 bases map to TRBD2. The origin of this receptor is a man aged 45-65 years with active or convalescent COVID-19. Written as DNA, the CDR3 is TGTGCCACCTCCAGACTAGCGGGGGGCTACGAGCAGTACTTC. This translates into CATSRLAGGYEQYF.